Included here is one T cell receptor (beta chain) sequence, with context. How the authors handled the data: Counts of nucleated cells, estimated from reference gene primer amplification, were obtained. Only in-frame clones appear in the TCRdb table, and some are missing; sequencing was by immunoSEQ multiplex PCR. V and J calls and clone size come straight from that table; D and trimming were deduced from the DNA. The sample comprises under 300,000 clones, about 80% of which are singletons, and roughly 3.6% rests with the top ten. Enrolled through a virtual design, the participants were between roughly 18 and 90 years of age and came from some 26 US areas. Cohorts were assigned according to the clinical history that participants reported. Cohort 3 recovery required two negative PCRs, clearance, or symptom resolution. The sample is drawn from a study of blood T cell repertoires in COVID-19. The sequence came from a man between 50 and 59 years old who had recovered from COVID-19. The specimen sequenced was PBMCs or T cells enriched from blood (not recorded which).

CDR3 coding DNA: TGTGCCAGCAGTTTAGAGGGCGCCGGTCAGCCCCAGCATTTT. Its translation: CASSLEGAGQPQHF. This chain links TRBV28 with TRBJ1-5; D remains unclear. This CDR3 comprises 14 residues. Looked up from germline, CDR1 is MDHEN and CDR2 is SYDVKM. V was pared by 2 bases and J by 6 bases, with 11 bases between.